A selection of T cell receptor beta chains follows, all from one sample in a study of Graves' ophthalmopathy and Graves' hyperthyroidism. TCRdb independently ran MiXCR on the multiplex PCR reads; one entry per CDR3 protein. This sample has about 480,000 distinct CDR3 sequences, with approximately 15% found just once. The material sequenced was blood. The source is a woman aged 25 to 39 with Graves' ophthalmopathy. Each CDR3 is given with its conserved first and last residue. The order of the fields is V gene, D gene, J gene, clone size, CDR3 protein, CDR3 DNA. D genes are given only for firm matches. The size entry is marked missing in some rows and otherwise reads once, few, many or a size class.

TRBV5-1	.	TRBJ1-5	few	CASIPAPQQPQHF	TGCGCCAGCATCCCCGCTCCCCAACAACCCCAGCATTTT
TRBV6-1	TRBD1	TRBJ1-1	many	CASNHRGMDTEAFF	TGTGCCAGCAACCACAGGGGCATGGACACTGAAGCTTTCTTT
TRBV6-1	TRBD2	TRBJ2-5	many	CASSAKLAGGPAETQYF	TGTGCCAGCAGTGCAAAACTAGCGGGAGGGCCTGCGGAGACCCAGTACTTC
TRBV10-3	.	TRBJ1-1	many	CAIQKTNTEAFF	TGTGCCATACAGAAAACTAACACTGAAGCTTTCTTT
TRBV12-3/TRBV12-4	.	TRBJ2-7	.	CASSLASGEPEQYF	TGTGCCAGCAGTCTAGCATCAGGGGAACCCGAGCAGTACTTC
TRBV7-2	.	TRBJ2-5	many	CASSGRGPGTQYF	TGTGCCAGCAGCGGACGGGGCCCGGGGACCCAGTACTTC
TRBV12-3/TRBV12-4	.	TRBJ2-2	many	CASSFGQRSTGELFF	TGTGCCAGCAGTTTCGGACAGAGGAGCACCGGGGAGCTGTTTTTT
TRBV11-2	.	TRBJ2-2	many	CASSLVSASLRDGELFF	TGTGCCAGCAGCTTAGTGTCGGCTAGCTTGAGGGACGGGGAGCTGTTTTTT
TRBV4-2	TRBD1	TRBJ2-7	many	CASSQDWRTGVYEQYF	TGTGCCAGCAGCCAAGATTGGAGGACAGGGGTCTACGAGCAGTACTTC
TRBV5-6	.	TRBJ1-5	many	CASSFQGRVQPQHF	TGTGCCAGCAGCTTTCAAGGCAGGGTCCAGCCCCAGCATTTT
TRBV29-1	.	TRBJ1-2	many	CSVYGPAYGYTF	TGCAGCGTCTATGGGCCGGCTTATGGCTACACCTTC
TRBV25-1	TRBD1	TRBJ1-2	many	CASSSWDRRNYGYTF	TGTGCCAGCAGTTCATGGGACAGGAGGAACTATGGCTACACCTTC
TRBV6-5	TRBD2	TRBJ2-7	many	CASSYGVREGLYEQYF	TGTGCCAGCAGTTACGGGGTGCGGGAGGGCCTTTACGAGCAGTACTTC
TRBV2	.	TRBJ1-2	.	CASSEVWAGGNGYTF	TGTGCTAGCAGTGAAGTATGGGCGGGCGGGAATGGCTACACCTTC
TRBV10-3	.	TRBJ2-7	many	CAIGMESSYEQYF	TGTGCCATCGGGATGGAGAGCTCCTACGAGCAGTACTTC
TRBV24-1	.	TRBJ1-2	many	CATSDQGNYGYTF	TGTGCCACCAGTGATCAGGGTAACTATGGCTACACCTTC
TRBV28	.	TRBJ1-2	many	CASSGQTGAAFRGYTF	TGTGCCAGCAGTGGCCAAACGGGCGCGGCGTTTCGGGGCTACACCTTC
TRBV28	.	TRBJ2-7	many	CASSTLQTSGRVTYEQYF	TGTGCCAGCAGTACCCTCCAAACTTCGGGACGAGTAACCTACGAGCAGTACTTC
TRBV12-3/TRBV12-4	.	TRBJ1-3	many	CASSLGSFSGNTIYF	TGTGCCAGCAGTTTGGGCAGCTTCTCTGGAAACACCATATATTTT
TRBV14	.	TRBJ1-2	many	CASSPTGTYHGYTF	TGTGCCAGCAGCCCTACCGGGACCTACCATGGCTACACCTTC
TRBV13	.	TRBJ1-1	once	CASSLRGFDTEAFF	TGTGCCAGCAGCTTGCGGGGGTTCGACACTGAAGCTTTCTTT
TRBV10-2	.	TRBJ1-1	many	CASSEEIRAAEAFF	TGCGCCAGCAGTGAGGAAATCAGGGCGGCTGAAGCTTTCTTT
TRBV27	TRBD1	TRBJ2-5	many	CASGIHTNRDRGETQYF	TGTGCCAGCGGAATTCACACGAATAGGGACAGGGGAGAGACCCAGTACTTC
TRBV9	.	TRBJ1-2	many	CASSVAQDLANYGYTF	TGTGCCAGCAGCGTAGCCCAGGACCTAGCTAACTATGGCTACACCTTC
TRBV20-1	.	TRBJ1-1	many	CSARVGGPNTEAFF	TGCAGTGCTAGAGTTGGGGGTCCGAACACTGAAGCTTTCTTT
TRBV6-5	.	TRBJ1-2	.	CASSYSPTGADYGYTF	TGTGCCAGCAGTTACTCACCCACTGGGGCAGACTATGGCTACACCTTC
TRBV20-1	.	TRBJ1-1	once	CSARDWRDAREAFF	TGCAGTGCTAGAGATTGGCGGGACGCCCGAGAAGCTTTCTTT